Listed below are T cell receptor beta chains from one sample, sequenced in a study of shared clonotypes between healthy human individuals. Repertoires were generated with immunoSEQ multiplex PCR, while TCRdb's copy carries only in-frame clones and drops some. Of under 2,000,000 clones in the sample, about 95% are singletons; the top ten hold roughly 1.2%. The sequenced sample consisted of naive CD8+ T cells sorted from blood. Receptor source: a man between 18 and 29 years old in good health. CDR3s include the opening cysteine and the closing phenylalanine or tryptophan. D genes are given only for firm matches. Size is omitted from some rows. Given values are once, few, many or a class for expanded clones.

v_gene	j_gene	d_gene	abundance	CDR3aa	CDR3nt
TRBV7-6	TRBJ2-7	.	.	CASSLGMFDEQYF	TGTGCCAGCAGCTTAGGGATGTTCGACGAGCAGTACTTC
TRBV28	TRBJ2-7	.	.	CASSLRGPPEQYF	TGTGCCAGCAGTTTGCGGGGCCCCCCCGAGCAGTACTTC
TRBV7-9	TRBJ2-3	.	.	CASTRTADTQYF	TGTGCCAGCACACGGACGGCGGATACGCAGTATTTT
TRBV6-1	TRBJ1-1	.	.	CAGIKGGDTEAFF	TGTGCCGGAATTAAAGGGGGGGACACTGAAGCTTTCTTT
TRBV4-3	TRBJ1-6	.	.	CASSPHTEGYNSPLHF	TGCGCCAGCAGCCCTCACACCGAGGGGTATAATTCACCCCTCCACTTT
TRBV30	TRBJ1-4	.	.	CAWSGDSGWNEKLFF	TGTGCCTGGAGCGGTGATTCAGGGTGGAATGAAAAACTGTTTTTT
TRBV6-6	TRBJ1-1	.	.	CASSYGGGLEAFF	TGTGCCAGCAGTTACGGGGGGGGGCTTGAAGCTTTCTTT
TRBV7-9	TRBJ2-1	.	.	CASSLSIGSAQYNEQFF	TGTGCCAGCAGCTTATCAATCGGGTCAGCCCAATACAATGAGCAGTTCTTC
TRBV7-6	TRBJ2-7	.	.	CASSLGQGGYEQYF	TGTGCCAGCAGCTTAGGACAGGGAGGGTACGAGCAGTACTTC
TRBV7-9	TRBJ2-7	.	.	CASSPNGYEQYF	TGTGCCAGCAGCCCGAACGGCTACGAGCAGTACTTC
TRBV4-1	TRBJ1-1	.	.	CASSQIPPGPEAFF	TGCGCCAGCAGCCAAATACCCCCGGGGCCTGAAGCTTTCTTT
TRBV11-3	TRBJ2-7	.	.	CASSLGHSYEQYF	TGTGCCAGCAGTTTGGGCCATTCCTACGAGCAGTACTTC
TRBV10-2	TRBJ1-2	.	.	CASSESGGGSYNGYTF	TGCGCCAGCAGTGAGTCGGGGGGTGGCAGTTACAATGGCTACACCTTC
TRBV19	TRBJ2-7	TRBD1	.	CASSPGTASSYEQYF	TGTGCCAGTAGTCCCGGGACAGCTAGCTCCTACGAGCAGTACTTC
TRBV19	TRBJ2-7	TRBD1	.	CASSGQGVGEQYF	TGTGCCAGTAGTGGACAGGGGGTCGGGGAGCAGTACTTC
TRBV2	TRBJ2-5	TRBD1	.	CASSGGQDWAPETQYF	TGTGCCAGCAGTGGGGGACAGGATTGGGCCCCGGAGACCCAGTACTTC
TRBV27	TRBJ2-7	.	once	CASSRDRPYEQYF	TGTGCCAGCAGTCGGGACCGACCCTACGAGCAGTACTTC
TRBV5-6	TRBJ2-3	.	few	CASSLITDTQYF	TGTGCCAGCAGCTTGATTACGGATACGCAGTATTTT
TRBV28	TRBJ2-5	.	.	CASSYAQGLQETQYF	TGTGCCAGCAGCTATGCCCAGGGACTCCAAGAGACCCAGTACTTC
TRBV13	TRBJ1-1	.	.	CASSLGKIEAFF	TGTGCCAGCAGCTTGGGGAAAATTGAAGCTTTCTTT
TRBV4-1	TRBJ2-7	TRBD2	.	CASSIGGGYEQYF	TGCGCCAGCAGCATCGGGGGGGGCTACGAGCAGTACTTC
TRBV6-1	TRBJ1-6	.	few	CASSESGSPLHF	TGTGCCAGCAGTGAATCGGGTTCACCCCTCCACTTT
TRBV30	TRBJ1-2	TRBD1	.	CAWSVRGTGDLRGTF	TGTGCCTGGAGTGTAAGGGGGACAGGGGACCTTCGGGGCACCTTC
TRBV6-5	TRBJ1-2	TRBD1	.	CATYLTGGNYGYTF	TGTGCCACGTATCTTACAGGGGGGAACTATGGCTACACCTTC
TRBV27	TRBJ2-3	.	.	CASSSVGPLLPDTQYF	TGTGCCAGCAGTTCGGTGGGACCTCTGCTTCCAGATACGCAGTATTTT
TRBV27	TRBJ2-7	.	.	CASSPTSGDPQDEQYF	TGTGCCAGCAGTCCCACCTCGGGGGACCCTCAGGACGAGCAGTACTTC
TRBV28	TRBJ1-2	.	once	CASSLSGEDYGYTF	TGTGCCAGCAGTTTATCCGGGGAGGACTATGGCTACACCTTC
TRBV29-1	TRBJ1-2	TRBD1	.	CSVDGTVYGYTF	TGCAGCGTAGATGGGACAGTCTATGGCTACACCTTC
TRBV4-3	TRBJ2-7	.	.	CASSQDLGGSYEQYF	TGCGCCAGCAGCCAAGATTTGGGGGGCTCCTACGAGCAGTACTTC